Listed below are T cell receptor beta chains from one sample, sequenced in a study of blood T cell repertoires in COVID-19. Method: immunoSEQ multiplex PCR; TCRdb's copy keeps in-frame clones and lacks some. The profile covers about 120,000 clones, with roughly 80% appearing a single time and around 5.9% taken by the ten largest. Specimen: peripheral blood. These TCRs come from a man between 65 and 79 years old with acute or convalescent COVID-19. CDR3s include the opening cysteine and the closing phenylalanine or tryptophan. D genes are given only for firm matches. The size field is filled for only some rows; it gives once, few, many or a size class.

>TRBV28|NA|TRBJ1-6|NA
TGTGCCAGCAGTTTCGCCGAGATCTCCTATAATTCACCCCTCCACTTT
CASSFAEISYNSPLHF
>TRBV7-6|NA|TRBJ1-2|NA
TGTGCCAGCAGCTGGACAGCTGACTACACCTTC
CASSWTADYTF
>TRBV7-7|NA|TRBJ2-7|once
TGTGCCAGCAGCCCAGGGGGGCTTTACGAGCAGTACTTC
CASSPGGLYEQYF
>TRBV7-9|TRBD1|TRBJ1-3|few
TGTGCCAGCAGCTCTGCAGGGGGTCTCTCTGGAAACACCATATATTTT
CASSSAGGLSGNTIYF
>TRBV9|NA|TRBJ2-5|once
TGTGCCAGCAGCCCGAAGCTGGGGGCTGCCCCGACCCAGTACTTC
CASSPKLGAAPTQYF
>TRBV2|NA|TRBJ1-5|NA
TGTGCCAGCAGCCCAGGGACTCGGACGGCCCAGCATTTT
CASSPGTRTAQHF
>TRBV6-5|NA|TRBJ2-7|NA
TGTGCCAGCAGTTACTCCGGTACCTCCTACGAGCAGTACTTC
CASSYSGTSYEQYF
>TRBV28|TRBD1|TRBJ2-1|NA
TGTGCCAGCAGCTCCCACGGGACAGTGTGGTATGAGCAGTTCTTC
CASSSHGTVWYEQFF
>TRBV5-6|NA|TRBJ2-5|NA
TGTGCCAGCAGCTTGGGGTTAGGGGTGGAGACCCAGTACTTC
CASSLGLGVETQYF
>TRBV5-1|NA|TRBJ1-3|NA
TGCGCCAGCAGCGTGGACAGTGTCTCTGGAAACACCATATATTTT
CASSVDSVSGNTIYF
>TRBV6-5|TRBD1|TRBJ1-5|few
TGTGCCAGCAGTTTAACCGGGACAGGGGGCGGTCAGCCCCAGCATTTT
CASSLTGTGGGQPQHF
>TRBV18|NA|TRBJ1-2|NA
TGTGCCAGCTCACCCGGGACACAAGAAGGGGGTGGCTACACCTTC
CASSPGTQEGGGYTF
>TRBV3-1/TRBV3-2|NA|TRBJ1-6|NA
TGTGCCAGCAGCCCCTTTCCCAGGGATTCACCCCTCCACTTT
CASSPFPRDSPLHF
>TRBV13|TRBD2|TRBJ2-1|NA
TGTGCCAGCGGGCCGGGGGGGTGGCTTTGGAATGAGCAGTTCTTC
CASGPGGWLWNEQFF
>TRBV4-3|TRBD1|TRBJ1-4|NA
TGCGCCAGCAGCCAAGGACAGGGCGGTGAAAAACTGTTTTTT
CASSQGQGGEKLFF
>TRBV4-2|TRBD2|TRBJ2-7|NA
TGTGCCAGCAGCCAAGATGCTAGCGGGGGGTACTACGAGCAGTACTTC
CASSQDASGGYYEQYF
>TRBV18|NA|TRBJ1-6|NA
TGTGCCAGCTCACCTCAGGGGTACGGTAATTCACCCCTCCACTTT
CASSPQGYGNSPLHF
>TRBV27|NA|TRBJ1-2|NA
TGTGCCAGCAGTTTATATCCAGTCCTCAACTATGGCTACACCTTC
CASSLYPVLNYGYTF
>TRBV9|TRBD1|TRBJ2-2|NA
TGTGCCAGCAGCGTTCCCGGGACAGCGAACACCGGGGAGCTGTTTTTT
CASSVPGTANTGELFF
>TRBV19|TRBD1|TRBJ1-4|NA
TGTGCCAGTACCATCAACAGGGGGCAAGAAAAACTGTTTTTT
CASTINRGQEKLFF
>TRBV4-2|NA|TRBJ1-2|NA
TGTGCCAGCGGTGAGCCGTCTAACTATGGCTACACCTTC
CASGEPSNYGYTF
>TRBV5-8|TRBD2|TRBJ2-1|few
TGTGCCAGCACCCAGGGACTAGCGGGAGGGGGTGAGCAGTTCTTC
CASTQGLAGGGEQFF
>TRBV5-1|NA|TRBJ1-1|NA
TGCGCCAGCAGCTTTAATCCATTACAGGGACAGAACACTGAAGCTTTCTTT
CASSFNPLQGQNTEAFF
>TRBV7-2|NA|TRBJ2-2|few
TGTGCCAGCAGCGCATGGCCCGGGGAGCTGTTTTTT
CASSAWPGELFF
>TRBV11-2|NA|TRBJ2-1|NA
TGTGCCAGCAGCTCGGACCCGACAGGGCAGTTCTTC
CASSSDPTGQFF
>TRBV5-4|NA|TRBJ2-7|NA
TGTGCCAGCAGCTTGGGCCCCGGCGGGGCCCAATCCTACGAGCAGTACTTC
CASSLGPGGAQSYEQYF
>TRBV9|TRBD2|TRBJ2-1|NA
TGTGCCAGCAGCACCGCTAGCGGTGCCTACAATGAGCAGTTCTTC
CASSTASGAYNEQFF
>TRBV5-1|NA|TRBJ1-5|NA
TGCGCCAGCAGCTTCGGGACAAATAGCAATCAGCCCCAGCATTTT
CASSFGTNSNQPQHF
>TRBV11-2|TRBD2|TRBJ2-3|NA
TGTGCCAGCAGCTTTAGCGGGGCTTTCCGAGATACGCAGTATTTT
CASSFSGAFRDTQYF
>TRBV7-3|NA|TRBJ2-3|NA
TGTGCCAGCAGCTTAGCAACAGGGATGGGGGGCACAGATACGCAGTATTTT
CASSLATGMGGTDTQYF
>TRBV7-8|NA|TRBJ1-1|NA
TGTGCCAGCAGCTTAGGTCTACAGGTGAACACTGAAGCTTTCTTT
CASSLGLQVNTEAFF
>TRBV6-5|NA|TRBJ1-4|NA
TGTGCCAGCAGTTACTCGGAGGGATGGAAACTGTTTTTT
CASSYSEGWKLFF
>TRBV7-9|NA|TRBJ2-5|NA
TGTGCCAGCAGCTTAGTTCGGACTCAAGAGACCCAGTACTTC
CASSLVRTQETQYF
>TRBV10-3|NA|TRBJ2-3|NA
TGTGCCATCAGGCCGACTGACCGACGGGATACGCAGTATTTT
CAIRPTDRRDTQYF
>TRBV19|TRBD1|TRBJ1-3|NA
TGTGCCAGTGGACAGGGGTTCGGAAACACCATATATTTT
CASGQGFGNTIYF
>TRBV30|NA|TRBJ1-2|NA
TGTGCCTGGAGTGTACGGTGGGGTCCTACTAGCTATGGCTACACCTTC
CAWSVRWGPTSYGYTF
>TRBV5-4|NA|TRBJ1-5|NA
TGTGCCAGCAGCTTCGGGGGCAATCAGCCCCAGCATTTT
CASSFGGNQPQHF
>TRBV12-3/TRBV12-4|TRBD1|TRBJ1-2|NA
TGTGCCAGCAGCCAAGACAGGGGTGGCTACACCTTC
CASSQDRGGYTF
>TRBV7-7|NA|TRBJ2-5|NA
TGTGCCAGCGGCTATAAAGGGGGAGAGACCCAGTACTTC
CASGYKGGETQYF
>TRBV7-9|NA|TRBJ1-6|NA
TGTGCCAGCGGCGACAGCACTATATCCCACTTT
CASGDSTISHF
>TRBV7-8|TRBD1|TRBJ2-5|NA
TGTGCCAGCAGCTTAGGCTGGACAGGGGCGGGGGAGACCCAGTACTTC
CASSLGWTGAGETQYF
>TRBV7-8|NA|TRBJ2-5|NA
TGTGCCAGCAGCTTACTACAGGGGAGGGAGACCCAGTACTTC
CASSLLQGRETQYF
>TRBV6-1|TRBD2|TRBJ2-7|NA
TGTGCCAGCAGTTCTCCAACTAGCGGGAGTTACGAGCAGTACTTC
CASSSPTSGSYEQYF
>TRBV5-1|NA|TRBJ1-2|NA
TGCGCCAGCAGCGGCGGACTTGAAAAAGGCTACACCTTC
CASSGGLEKGYTF
>TRBV7-2|NA|TRBJ1-5|once
TGTGCCAGCAGCTTAGGGCAGGGAAGCAATCAGCCCCAGCATTTT
CASSLGQGSNQPQHF
>TRBV2|TRBD2|TRBJ2-7|few
TGTGCCAGCAGTGATCGCTTAGCGGGAGGGCCCCACGAGCAGTACTTC
CASSDRLAGGPHEQYF
>TRBV19|NA|TRBJ2-3|NA
TGTGCCAGTAGTACCCTGGGAGAGGGGGACGCAGATACGCAGTATTTT
CASSTLGEGDADTQYF
>TRBV5-8|TRBD1|TRBJ2-3|NA
TGTGCCAGCAGTTTGGGACAGGGGGTCGGAGATACGCAGTATTTT
CASSLGQGVGDTQYF
>TRBV11-3|NA|TRBJ2-7|NA
TGTGCCAGCAGCTTATTGTACGGAGGGCCTCACGAGCAGTACTTC
CASSLLYGGPHEQYF
>TRBV11-2|NA|TRBJ2-5|NA
TGTGCCAGCAGCTTAGGCGGGCCCCAGTACTTC
CASSLGGPQYF
>TRBV19|NA|TRBJ1-2|once
TGTGCCAGTGGGAGGTACCATGGCTACACCTTC
CASGRYHGYTF
>TRBV27|TRBD2|TRBJ2-7|NA
TGTGCCAGCAGCTACGGAGCGGGAGCAACCTACGAGCAGTACTTC
CASSYGAGATYEQYF
>TRBV3-1/TRBV3-2|NA|TRBJ1-5|NA
TGTGCCAGCAGTCCCCGGCGGGATCCCAATCAGCCCCAGCATTTT
CASSPRRDPNQPQHF
>TRBV2|NA|TRBJ1-1|NA
TGTGCCAGCAGTCCGGGGGGCAGGGGCCCGAACACTGAAGCTTTCTTT
CASSPGGRGPNTEAFF
>TRBV30|TRBD2|TRBJ2-2|NA
TGTGCCTGGCAGGGACTAGCTACAGATGCGGAGCTGTTTTTT
CAWQGLATDAELFF
>TRBV7-2|NA|TRBJ2-1|NA
TGTGCCAGCAGCCCCTATAGCGGCAGCAGATACAATGAGCAGTTCTTC
CASSPYSGSRYNEQFF
>TRBV11-1|NA|TRBJ2-3|NA
TGTGCCAGCAGCTTTGCTGCAGGGGCGAGTACGCAGTATTTT
CASSFAAGASTQYF
>TRBV7-9|TRBD1|TRBJ1-2|NA
TGTGCCAGCAGCACTGTACAGGGGGCCCTGTATGGCTACACCTTC
CASSTVQGALYGYTF
>TRBV18|TRBD1|TRBJ2-3|NA
TGTGCCAGCTCACCCCAGGACAGGCCAAGCACAGATACGCAGTATTTT
CASSPQDRPSTDTQYF
>TRBV4-3|TRBD1|TRBJ2-7|NA
TGCGCCAGCAGCCAGGGGACAGGGCCCTACGAGCAGTACTTC
CASSQGTGPYEQYF